A selection of T cell receptor beta chains follows, all from one sample in a study of blood T cell repertoires in COVID-19. Sequencing used immunoSEQ multiplex PCR; TCRdb keeps in-frame clones, though not all of them. The table lists some 190,000 clones, around 90% of them singletons. Sequenced sample: peripheral blood. The receptors were gathered from a human donor in a cohort sampled during active COVID-19. Both conserved end residues are part of each CDR3. A D gene is named only where the DNA matches it firmly. Part of the rows lack a size; the others show once, few, many or a class for expanded clones.

cdr3_aa: CASSQTGSYGYTF; cdr3_nt: TGTGCCAGCTCGCAGACAGGGAGCTATGGCTACACCTTC; v_call: TRBV18; d_call: TRBD1; clone_size: NA; j_call: TRBJ1-2
cdr3_aa: CASSQAFSGLAGEGNEQFF; cdr3_nt: TGCGCCAGCAGCCAAGCGTTCTCGGGACTAGCGGGGGAGGGAAATGAGCAGTTCTTC; v_call: TRBV4-1; d_call: TRBD2; clone_size: NA; j_call: TRBJ2-1
cdr3_aa: CASRTDSNQPQHF; cdr3_nt: TGTGCCAGTAGGACAGATAGCAATCAGCCCCAGCATTTT; v_call: TRBV28; d_call: NA; clone_size: NA; j_call: TRBJ1-5
cdr3_aa: CASSQDTASGANEQFF; cdr3_nt: TGCGCCAGCAGCCAAGATACGGCTAGCGGGGCAAATGAGCAGTTCTTC; v_call: TRBV4-1; d_call: TRBD2; clone_size: once; j_call: TRBJ2-1
cdr3_aa: CASRPGQVTYEQYF; cdr3_nt: TGTGCAAGTCGCCCCGGACAGGTGACCTACGAGCAGTACTTC; v_call: TRBV12-2; d_call: NA; clone_size: NA; j_call: TRBJ2-7
cdr3_aa: CASSYDRTGELFF; cdr3_nt: TGTGCCAGCAGTTACGACAGGACCGGGGAGCTGTTTTTT; v_call: TRBV6-5; d_call: NA; clone_size: NA; j_call: TRBJ2-2
cdr3_aa: CASSRYGNTEAFF; cdr3_nt: TGTGCCAGCAGCAGATACGGGAACACTGAAGCTTTCTTT; v_call: TRBV7-2; d_call: NA; clone_size: few; j_call: TRBJ1-1
cdr3_aa: CASSTGQGGYEQYF; cdr3_nt: TGTGCCAGCAGTACGGGACAGGGTGGCTACGAGCAGTACTTC; v_call: TRBV6-6; d_call: TRBD1; clone_size: once; j_call: TRBJ2-7
cdr3_aa: CASSKRRDRRALSNQPQHF; cdr3_nt: TGTGCCAGCAGCAAAAGAAGAGACAGGCGAGCGCTTTCCAATCAGCCCCAGCATTTT; v_call: TRBV21-1; d_call: NA; clone_size: NA; j_call: TRBJ1-5
cdr3_aa: CASSYVSSGRADTQYF; cdr3_nt: TGTGCCAGCAGTTACGTGTCTAGCGGGAGAGCAGATACGCAGTATTTT; v_call: TRBV6-6; d_call: TRBD2; clone_size: once; j_call: TRBJ2-3
cdr3_aa: CASKPRGVANEKLFF; cdr3_nt: TGTGCCAGCAAGCCCCGGGGGGTAGCTAATGAAAAACTGTTTTTT; v_call: TRBV2; d_call: NA; clone_size: NA; j_call: TRBJ1-4
cdr3_aa: CASSLAGEVTDTQYF; cdr3_nt: TGTGCCAGCAGCTTAGCCGGGGAGGTCACAGATACGCAGTATTTT; v_call: TRBV7-2; d_call: NA; clone_size: NA; j_call: TRBJ2-3
cdr3_aa: CASSEFGTGARGYTF; cdr3_nt: TGTGCCAGCAGTGAATTTGGGACAGGGGCTCGGGGCTACACCTTC; v_call: TRBV2; d_call: TRBD1; clone_size: NA; j_call: TRBJ1-2
cdr3_aa: CASSLELPNSPLHF; cdr3_nt: TGTGCCAGCAGCTTGGAACTTCCTAATTCACCCCTCCACTTT; v_call: TRBV5-4; d_call: NA; clone_size: NA; j_call: TRBJ1-6
cdr3_aa: CARRPRDRDNYEQFF; cdr3_nt: TGTGCCAGAAGACCCCGGGACAGGGATAATTATGAGCAGTTCTTC; v_call: TRBV5-3; d_call: TRBD1; clone_size: NA; j_call: TRBJ2-1
cdr3_aa: CASSFSPQGNSPLHF; cdr3_nt: TGTGCCAGCAGCTTTAGTCCTCAGGGGAATTCACCCCTCCACTTT; v_call: TRBV5-4; d_call: NA; clone_size: NA; j_call: TRBJ1-6
cdr3_aa: CASSELQTYLSEAFF; cdr3_nt: TGCGCCAGCAGTGAGCTGCAGACTTACTTGTCTGAAGCTTTCTTT; v_call: TRBV10-2; d_call: NA; clone_size: NA; j_call: TRBJ1-1
cdr3_aa: CASSHTGNNEQFF; cdr3_nt: TGTGCCAGCAGCCACACAGGGAACAATGAGCAGTTCTTC; v_call: TRBV3-1/TRBV3-2; d_call: NA; clone_size: once; j_call: TRBJ2-1
cdr3_aa: CASSERDNHEQYF; cdr3_nt: TGCGCCAGCAGTGAGAGAGACAACCACGAGCAGTACTTC; v_call: TRBV10-1; d_call: NA; clone_size: few; j_call: TRBJ2-7
cdr3_aa: CASRSVDRGSYEQYF; cdr3_nt: TGTGCCAGCAGGTCTGTCGACAGGGGCTCCTACGAGCAGTACTTC; v_call: TRBV6-5; d_call: TRBD1; clone_size: NA; j_call: TRBJ2-7
cdr3_aa: CASSPKGLGTDTQYF; cdr3_nt: TGTGCCAGCAGCCCAAAGGGGCTAGGGACAGATACGCAGTATTTT; v_call: TRBV7-6; d_call: NA; clone_size: NA; j_call: TRBJ2-3
cdr3_aa: CASSLGGRQGAYEQYF; cdr3_nt: TGTGCCAGCAGCCTGGGAGGTAGGCAGGGGGCGTACGAGCAGTACTTC; v_call: TRBV5-6; d_call: TRBD1; clone_size: NA; j_call: TRBJ2-7
cdr3_aa: CAWSDPTGNEKLFF; cdr3_nt: TGTGCCTGGAGTGACCCGACCGGGAATGAAAAACTGTTTTTT; v_call: TRBV30; d_call: NA; clone_size: NA; j_call: TRBJ1-4
cdr3_aa: CASSPTGSTLAKNIQYF; cdr3_nt: TGTGCCAGCAGCCCGACGGGTTCTACCTTAGCCAAAAACATTCAGTACTTC; v_call: TRBV7-8; d_call: NA; clone_size: NA; j_call: TRBJ2-4
cdr3_aa: CATYLVPEAHEQYF; cdr3_nt: TGTGCCACTTACTTAGTCCCGGAGGCCCACGAGCAGTACTTC; v_call: TRBV24-1; d_call: NA; clone_size: NA; j_call: TRBJ2-7
cdr3_aa: CASSFNSGNTIYF; cdr3_nt: TGTGCCAGCAGCTTTAATTCTGGAAACACCATATATTTT; v_call: TRBV3-1/TRBV3-2; d_call: NA; clone_size: NA; j_call: TRBJ1-3
cdr3_aa: CASSLGTPTGELFF; cdr3_nt: TGTGCCAGCAGTTTAGGGACACCTACCGGGGAGCTGTTTTTT; v_call: TRBV28; d_call: NA; clone_size: NA; j_call: TRBJ2-2
cdr3_aa: CASSPRTSGGRDTQYF; cdr3_nt: TGTGCCAGCAGCCCCAGGACTAGCGGGGGGAGGGATACGCAGTATTTT; v_call: TRBV9; d_call: TRBD2; clone_size: NA; j_call: TRBJ2-3
cdr3_aa: CASSPSLAGGTDTQYF; cdr3_nt: TGTGCCAGCAGCCCCTCGCTAGCGGGGGGCACAGATACGCAGTATTTT; v_call: TRBV3-1/TRBV3-2; d_call: TRBD2; clone_size: NA; j_call: TRBJ2-3
cdr3_aa: CASSEYSGANVLTF; cdr3_nt: TGTGCCAGCAGTGAGTACTCTGGGGCCAACGTCCTGACTTTC; v_call: TRBV6-1; d_call: NA; clone_size: NA; j_call: TRBJ2-6
cdr3_aa: CASSPGQSSYNEQFF; cdr3_nt: TGCGCCAGCAGCCCTGGACAAAGCTCCTACAATGAGCAGTTCTTC; v_call: TRBV5-1; d_call: NA; clone_size: NA; j_call: TRBJ2-1
cdr3_aa: CASRGQGIVSPLHF; cdr3_nt: TGTGCCAGCAGGGGACAGGGGATCGTCTCACCCCTCCACTTT; v_call: TRBV7-2; d_call: TRBD1; clone_size: NA; j_call: TRBJ1-6
cdr3_aa: CASSQGGGGATDTQYF; cdr3_nt: TGCGCCAGCAGCCAAGGGGGTGGGGGGGCCACAGATACGCAGTATTTT; v_call: TRBV4-1; d_call: NA; clone_size: once; j_call: TRBJ2-3
cdr3_aa: CASSSEALAGSGEQFF; cdr3_nt: TGTGCCAGCAGTTCTGAAGCACTAGCGGGAAGCGGGGAGCAGTTCTTC; v_call: TRBV6-2/TRBV6-3; d_call: TRBD2; clone_size: NA; j_call: TRBJ2-1
cdr3_aa: CASSWGRTTEAFF; cdr3_nt: TGTGCCAGCAGTTGGGGCAGGACCACTGAAGCTTTCTTT; v_call: TRBV6-5; d_call: NA; clone_size: NA; j_call: TRBJ1-1
cdr3_aa: CASSLAGLKTDTQYF; cdr3_nt: TGTGCCAGCAGCTTGGCAGGGTTAAAGACAGATACGCAGTATTTT; v_call: TRBV5-6; d_call: NA; clone_size: NA; j_call: TRBJ2-3
cdr3_aa: CASSQWDRGPNQPQHF; cdr3_nt: TGTGCCAGCAGTCAGTGGGACAGGGGACCCAATCAGCCCCAGCATTTT; v_call: TRBV6-2/TRBV6-3; d_call: TRBD1; clone_size: few; j_call: TRBJ1-5
cdr3_aa: CASSPSRQGFESTEAFF; cdr3_nt: TGTGCCAGCTCACCAAGTCGACAGGGTTTCGAGAGCACTGAAGCTTTCTTT; v_call: TRBV18; d_call: TRBD1; clone_size: once; j_call: TRBJ1-1